The clone carrying this TCR beta chain was picked up many times. Its target is not known. These data are taken from a study of breast tumors, draining lymph nodes, adjacent tissues. Study-wide results and limits: Luminal-like breast cancer showed significantly higher tumor–nontumor repertoire similarity than basal-like. Tumors had less TCR diversity than lymph nodes, more than nontumor tissue.

Samples came from axillary lymph nodes draining the breast cancer. This CDR3 spans 14 amino acids. Deletions cut 1 base from V and 7 bases from J, with 11 bases between. Germline V gene data show CDR1 as SGHTA and CDR2 as FQGTGA. TCRdb independently ran MiXCR on the multiplex PCR reads; one entry per CDR3 protein. There are about 230,000 distinct CDR3 sequences in the sample; 32% occur only once, and around 1.5% lies in the top ten. The clonotype comes from a female donor with breast cancer. Some clones in this sample may be carry-over from other donors' samples. This chain uses TRBV7-3 with TRBJ2-1; D is perhaps TRBD2 (5 bases). Sequenced sample: axillary lymph node tissue. CDR3 sequence: CASSLSSGGNEQFF. The CDR3 DNA is TGTGCCAGCAGCTTAAGCTCCGGCGGGAATGAGCAGTTCTTC.